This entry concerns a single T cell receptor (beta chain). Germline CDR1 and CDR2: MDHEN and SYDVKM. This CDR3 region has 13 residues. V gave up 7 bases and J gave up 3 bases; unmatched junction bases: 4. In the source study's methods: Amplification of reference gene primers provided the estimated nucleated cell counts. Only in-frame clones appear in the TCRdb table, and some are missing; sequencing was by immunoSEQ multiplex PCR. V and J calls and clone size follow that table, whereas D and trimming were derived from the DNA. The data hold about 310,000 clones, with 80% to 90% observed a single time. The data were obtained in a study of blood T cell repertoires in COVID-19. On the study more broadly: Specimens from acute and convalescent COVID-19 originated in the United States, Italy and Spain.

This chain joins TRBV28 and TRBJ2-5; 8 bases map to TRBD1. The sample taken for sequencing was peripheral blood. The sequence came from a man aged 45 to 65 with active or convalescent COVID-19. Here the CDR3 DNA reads TGTGCCAGCACCGAACAGGGGGAAGAGACCCAGTACTTC. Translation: CASTEQGEETQYF.